This T cell receptor beta chain is from a study of OX40 agonist ivuxolimab in advanced cancers. Generated by immunoSEQ multiplex PCR, the TCRdb table keeps only in-frame clones and is missing some. The sample carries 60,000 to 75,000 clones, around 82% recorded once. V lost 1 base and J 3 bases, leaving 10 bases between the germline ends. The CDR3 covers 15 residues. CDR1 and CDR2 (germline): SGHVS, FQNEAQ. The material was CD4+ or CD8+ T cells sorted from blood, obtained in a trial of the OX40 agonist ivuxolimab. This clonotype was sampled from an adult with an advanced solid tumor such as melanoma, head and neck, liver or kidney cancer. This rearrangement joins TRBV7-8 to TRBJ2-1; D is undetermined. CDR3 residues: CASSLVENSYNEQFF. DNA for the CDR3: TGTGCCAGCAGCTTAGTCGAGAACAGCTACAATGAGCAGTTCTTC.